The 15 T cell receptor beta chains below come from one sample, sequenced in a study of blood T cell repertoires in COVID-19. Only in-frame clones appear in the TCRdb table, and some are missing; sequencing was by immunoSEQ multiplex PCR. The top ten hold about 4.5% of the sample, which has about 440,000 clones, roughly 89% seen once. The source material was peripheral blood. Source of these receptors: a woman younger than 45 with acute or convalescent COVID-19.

CDR3 in amino acids: CAISESGQRYNEAFF. Here the CDR3 DNA reads TGTGCCATCAGTGAGTCCGGACAGCGGTATAATGAAGCTTTCTTT. V usage is TRBV10-3 and J usage is TRBJ1-1, with D perhaps TRBD1 (6 bases). The length of the CDR3 is 15 residues. Germline CDR1 and CDR2: ENHRY and SYGVKD. V lost 0 bases to trimming and J lost 7 bases, with 15 bases between them.

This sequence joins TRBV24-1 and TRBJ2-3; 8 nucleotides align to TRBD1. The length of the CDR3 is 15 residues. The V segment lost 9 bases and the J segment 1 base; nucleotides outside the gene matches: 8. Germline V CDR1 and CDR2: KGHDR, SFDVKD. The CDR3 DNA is TGTGCCACCGCGGCAGGGGGCGGCGGCACAGATACGCAGTATTTT. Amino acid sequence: CATAAGGGGTDTQYF.

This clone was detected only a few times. The CDR3 coding sequence is TGTGCCAGCAGCTTGACAGTGCAAAGCAATCAGCCCCAGCATTTT. As protein: CASSLTVQSNQPQHF. This chain uses TRBV5-5 with TRBJ1-5; D not certain. The CDR3 loop spans 15 amino acids. Per the germline V gene, CDR1 is SGHKS and CDR2 is YYEKEE (reference sequence). Trimming cost V 1 base and J 1 base, with 9 bases left between them.

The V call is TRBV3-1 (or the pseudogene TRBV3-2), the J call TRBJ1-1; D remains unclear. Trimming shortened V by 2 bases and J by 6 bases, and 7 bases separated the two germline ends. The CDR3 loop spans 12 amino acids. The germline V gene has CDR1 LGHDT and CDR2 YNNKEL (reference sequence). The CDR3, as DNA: TGTGCCAGCAGCCAATCTCGGTCTGAAGCTTTCTTT. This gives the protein CASSQSRSEAFF.

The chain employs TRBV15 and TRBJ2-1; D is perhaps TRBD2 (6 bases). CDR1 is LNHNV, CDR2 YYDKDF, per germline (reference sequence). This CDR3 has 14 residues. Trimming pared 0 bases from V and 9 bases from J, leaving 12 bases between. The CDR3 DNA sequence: TGTGCCACCAGCAGAGATCCGGGAGCTTCTGAGCAGTTCTTC. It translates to CATSRDPGASEQFF.

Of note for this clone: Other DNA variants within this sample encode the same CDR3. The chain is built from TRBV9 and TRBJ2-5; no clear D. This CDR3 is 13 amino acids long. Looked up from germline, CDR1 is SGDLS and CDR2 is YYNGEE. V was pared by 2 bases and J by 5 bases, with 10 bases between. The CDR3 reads CASSVAVGETQYF. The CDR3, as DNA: TGTGCCAGCAGCGTCGCGGTGGGTGAGACCCAGTACTTC.

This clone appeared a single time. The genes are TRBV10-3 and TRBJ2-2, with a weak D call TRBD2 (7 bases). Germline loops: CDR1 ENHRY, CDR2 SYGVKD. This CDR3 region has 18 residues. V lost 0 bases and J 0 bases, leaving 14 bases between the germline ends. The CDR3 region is CAISESGAGATNTGELFF. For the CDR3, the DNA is TGTGCCATCAGTGAGTCCGGGGCGGGGGCCACGAACACCGGGGAGCTGTTTTTT.

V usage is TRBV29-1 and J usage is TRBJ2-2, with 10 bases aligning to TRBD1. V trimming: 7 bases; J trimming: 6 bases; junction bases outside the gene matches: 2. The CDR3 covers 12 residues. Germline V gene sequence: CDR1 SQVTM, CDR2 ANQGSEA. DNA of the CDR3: TGCAGCGGCGGACAGGGGGCCGGGGAGCTGTTTTTT. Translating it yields CSGGQGAGELFF.

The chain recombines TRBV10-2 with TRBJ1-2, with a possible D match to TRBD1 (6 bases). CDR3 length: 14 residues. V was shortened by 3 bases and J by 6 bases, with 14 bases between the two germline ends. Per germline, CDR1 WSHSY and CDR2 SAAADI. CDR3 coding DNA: TGCGCCAGCAGTGAACCTACTAGACAGGATGGCTACACCTTC. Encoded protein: CASSEPTRQDGYTF.

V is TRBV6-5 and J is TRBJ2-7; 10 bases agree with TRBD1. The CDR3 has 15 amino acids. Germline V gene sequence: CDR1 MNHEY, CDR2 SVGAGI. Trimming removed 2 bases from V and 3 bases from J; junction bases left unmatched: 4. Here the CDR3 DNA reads TGTGCCAGCAGTTACAGGGACAGGGGTGTCTACGAGCAGTACTTC. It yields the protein CASSYRDRGVYEQYF.

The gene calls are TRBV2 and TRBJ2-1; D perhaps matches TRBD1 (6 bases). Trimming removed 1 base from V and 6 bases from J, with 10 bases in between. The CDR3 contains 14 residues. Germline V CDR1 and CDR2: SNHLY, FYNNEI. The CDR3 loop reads CASSEGQEPNEQFF. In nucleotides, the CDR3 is TGTGCCAGCAGTGAAGGACAGGAGCCCAATGAGCAGTTCTTC.

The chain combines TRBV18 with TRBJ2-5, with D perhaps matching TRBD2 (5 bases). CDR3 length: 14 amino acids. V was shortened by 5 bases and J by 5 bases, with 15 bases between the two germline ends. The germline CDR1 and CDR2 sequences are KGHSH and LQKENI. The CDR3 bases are TGTGCCAGCTCATTTAAAGGTCGCGGGGAGACCCAGTACTTC. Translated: CASSFKGRGETQYF.

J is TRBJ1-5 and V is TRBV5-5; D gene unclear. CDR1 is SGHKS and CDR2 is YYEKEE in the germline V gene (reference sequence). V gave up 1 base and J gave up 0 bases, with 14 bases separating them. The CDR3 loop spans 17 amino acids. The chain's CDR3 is CASSLRGNPYSNQPQHF. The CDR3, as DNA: TGTGCCAGCAGCTTGCGAGGGAACCCTTATAGCAATCAGCCCCAGCATTTT.

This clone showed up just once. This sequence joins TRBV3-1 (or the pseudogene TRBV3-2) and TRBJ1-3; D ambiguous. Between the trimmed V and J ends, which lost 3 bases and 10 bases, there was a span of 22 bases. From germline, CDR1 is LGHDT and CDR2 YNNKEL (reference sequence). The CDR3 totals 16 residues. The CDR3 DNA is TGTGCCAGCAGCCATAGTCCCCAGACCCGAGCAGGAACCATATATTTT. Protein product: CASSHSPQTRAGTIYF.

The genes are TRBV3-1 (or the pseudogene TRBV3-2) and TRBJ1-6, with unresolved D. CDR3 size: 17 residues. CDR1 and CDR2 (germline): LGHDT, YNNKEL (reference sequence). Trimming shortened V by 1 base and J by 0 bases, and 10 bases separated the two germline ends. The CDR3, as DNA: TGTGCCAGCAGCCAAGTGGCAGCGAGCTCCTATAATTCACCCCTCCACTTT. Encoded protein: CASSQVAASSYNSPLHF.